Listed here are 30 T cell receptor beta chains from one sample, sequenced in a study of T cell responses to AZD1222 COVID-19 vaccine. Repertoires were generated with immunoSEQ multiplex PCR, while TCRdb's copy carries only in-frame clones and drops some. The table lists some 120,000 clones, roughly 91% of them singletons, with 11% in the top ten. Sequenced material: peripheral blood, taken on day 0 of MenACWY control vaccination. The receptors derive from an adult in good health.

V is TRBV27 and J is TRBJ2-1, with 9 bases identical to TRBD2. CDR3 size: 13 residues. CDR1 MNHEY and CDR2 SMNVEV come from the germline V gene (reference sequence). J gave up 2 bases and V 10 bases, and 3 bases lay outside the gene matches. The CDR3 protein is CATSGDAYNEQFF. As DNA, the CDR3 is TGTGCCACTAGCGGGGACGCCTACAATGAGCAGTTCTTC.

The V call is TRBV12-3 or TRBV12-4, the J call TRBJ1-1; the D is unclear. V was shortened by 6 bases and J by 5 bases, with 7 bases between the two germline ends. The CDR3 loop spans 11 amino acids. CDR3 sequence reads: CASRGRTEAFF. CDR3 nucleotides: TGTGCCAGCAGAGGGAGGACTGAAGCTTTCTTT.

The table lists this clone with a count of one. This rearrangement joins TRBV5-1 to TRBJ2-2; the D call may be TRBD1 or TRBD2 (5 bases each). Per germline, CDR1 SGHRS and CDR2 YFSETQ. The CDR3 totals 17 residues. V was clipped by 6 bases and J by 1 base, with 19 bases between them. The CDR3 nucleotides are TGCGCCAGCAACTACGGGGCCTACCGGGAGAACACCGGGGAGCTGTTTTTT. This sequence encodes CASNYGAYRENTGELFF.

The rearrangement links TRBV28 to TRBJ2-5; TRBD2 agrees at 9 bases. The CDR3 is 16 residues long. The trim removed 1 base at V and 4 bases at J, leaving 7 bases unmatched. CDR1 is MDHEN and CDR2 is SYDVKM in the germline V gene. In DNA, the CDR3 is TGTGCCAGCAGTTTATTCCCAGCGGGAGGATCAGAGACCCAGTACTTC. Amino acid sequence: CASSLFPAGGSETQYF.

CDR3 loop: CSASGGDSYEQYF. The CDR3 DNA is TGCAGTGCTAGTGGGGGGGATTCCTACGAGCAGTACTTC. The chain links TRBV20-1 to TRBJ2-7, with 7 bases lining up with TRBD2. V trimming: 3 bases; J trimming: 1 base; junction bases outside the gene matches: 3. The CDR3 is 13 amino acids. Per the germline V gene, CDR1 is DFQATT and CDR2 is SNEGSKA (reference sequence).

The V call is TRBV6-5, the J call TRBJ1-5; D possibly corresponds to TRBD1 (6 bases). Germline CDR1 and CDR2: MNHEY and SVGAGI. The CDR3 has 15 amino acids. Between the trimmed V and J ends, which lost 2 bases and 1 base, there was a span of 9 bases. In DNA, the CDR3 is TGTGCCAGCAGTTACGGGGGGGCGAGCAATCAGCCCCAGCATTTT. This sequence encodes CASSYGGASNQPQHF.

The V and J genes are TRBV11-2 and TRBJ2-3, with D possibly being TRBD1 (6 bases). CDR1 SGHAT and CDR2 FQNNGV come from the germline V gene. V dropped 6 bases and J dropped 4 bases, with 26 bases sitting between them. The CDR3 loop spans 18 amino acids. The CDR3 protein is CASRPHLWGPSGADTQYF. The CDR3 DNA reads TGTGCCAGCAGACCACACCTGTGGGGCCCATCAGGGGCAGATACGCAGTATTTT.

The sample holds one count of this clone. This rearrangement joins TRBV19 to TRBJ1-1; the D gene is possibly TRBD1 (5 bases). Germline CDR1 is LNHDA and CDR2 is SQIVND (reference sequence). The CDR3 sequence is 14 residues long. Trimming took 3 bases from V and 4 from J, leaving 12 bases between them. The CDR3, as DNA: TGTGCCAGTAGTATGGTCGGGGGGAGCACTGAAGCTTTCTTT. Translation gives CASSMVGGSTEAFF.

The table lists this clone with a few counts. The chain combines TRBV6-1 with TRBJ2-7; 7 positions agree with TRBD1. The CDR3 contains 15 residues. V dropped 2 bases and J dropped 3; count of bases not matched to a gene: 7. The germline V gene has CDR1 MNHNS and CDR2 SASEGT. The CDR3 DNA sequence: TGTGCCAGCAGTGAACCCGACAGGGTCAGCTACGAGCAGTACTTC. Translating gives CASSEPDRVSYEQYF.

Points on this clone: This CDR3 is also generated by other DNA sequences in the sample. V is TRBV5-1 and J is TRBJ1-4; D not certain. The germline V gene has CDR1 SGHRS and CDR2 YFSETQ. The CDR3 extends over 13 amino acids. The germline V and J ends were trimmed by 4 bases and 8 bases, with 12 bases remaining between them. This CDR3 is CASSLRQYEKLFF. Written as DNA, the CDR3 is TGCGCCAGCAGCCTCAGACAATACGAAAAACTGTTTTTT.

The genes are TRBV10-1 and TRBJ2-3, with 14 positions matching TRBD2. This CDR3 comprises 16 residues. Germline V lookup: CDR1 WNHNN, CDR2 SYGVQD (reference sequence). J gave up 6 bases and V 4 bases, and 6 bases lay outside the gene matches. CDR3 in amino acids: CASSARLAGGPDTQYF. The CDR3 region has the DNA TGCGCCAGCAGTGCCCGACTAGCGGGAGGGCCGGATACGCAGTATTTT.

The CDR3 DNA follows: TGTGCCAGCAGCTTGCGGGACAGAGGTGGCTACACCTTC. It translates to CASSLRDRGGYTF. This chain joins TRBV7-8 and TRBJ1-2, with 7 bases fitting TRBD1. The CDR3 covers 13 residues. Germline-derived CDR1 and CDR2 are SGHVS and FQNEAQ. Unmatched junction bases numbered 5, after V lost 3 bases and J lost 7 bases.

The rearrangement uses TRBV7-2 and TRBJ1-1; maybe TRBD1 (5 bases). CDR1 SGHTA and CDR2 FQGNSA come from the germline V gene. CDR3 length: 14 residues. The V gene lost 2 bases and the J gene lost 4 bases, with 11 bases spanning the gap. CDR3 bases: TGTGCCAGCAGCTTACAGGGTTTCGGCACTGAAGCTTTCTTT. This translates into CASSLQGFGTEAFF.

This chain joins TRBV11-3 and TRBJ2-3; 8 bases map to TRBD2. Losses at the gene ends were 1 base for V and 0 bases for J; bases not matched to a gene: 3. This CDR3 has 16 amino acids. Germline V CDR1 and CDR2: SGHNT, YENEEA. CDR3 sequence: CASSLGSGSSTDTQYF. CDR3 DNA: TGTGCCAGCAGCTTAGGGAGCGGGAGTAGCACAGATACGCAGTATTTT.

V usage is TRBV18 and J usage is TRBJ1-1, with no clear D. This CDR3 comprises 15 residues. Deletions cut 3 bases from V and 1 base from J, with 12 bases between. The V gene's germline CDR1 is KGHSH and CDR2 LQKENI. DNA of the CDR3: TGTGCCAGCTCACCCGATAACGGGAAGAACACTGAAGCTTTCTTT. Translating gives CASSPDNGKNTEAFF.

The chain employs TRBV7-3 and TRBJ2-2; weak D call: TRBD2 (5 bases). Deletions cut 2 bases from V and 5 bases from J, with 9 bases between. Germline CDR1 is SGHTA and CDR2 is FQGTGA. CDR3 size: 14 residues. Written as DNA, the CDR3 is TGTGCCAGCAGCTTAGTTGGGAGTACCGGGGAGCTGTTTTTT. Translation gives CASSLVGSTGELFF.

J is TRBJ1-6 and V is TRBV14; 8 bases align to TRBD1. In germline, CDR1 is SGHDN, CDR2 FVKESK. The CDR3 is made up of 15 amino acids. V lost 0 bases to trimming and J lost 7 bases; unmatched junction nucleotides: 2. The DNA for the CDR3 is TGTGCCAGCAGCCAAGACCACAGGGGGAATTCACCCCTCCACTTT. Amino acids: CASSQDHRGNSPLHF.

This chain links TRBV5-4 with TRBJ1-2, with a weak D call TRBD1 (6 bases). This CDR3 comprises 15 residues. Germline V gives CDR1 SGHNT, CDR2 YYREEE (reference sequence). Trimming cost V 3 bases and J 7 bases, with 19 bases left between them. CDR3 DNA: TGTGCCAGCAGCTCCTCCGGTTGGGGGGCGGGTGGCTACACCTTC. This encodes CASSSSGWGAGGYTF.

This clone was counted a few times. The J gene is TRBJ2-3, the V gene TRBV2, with 8 bases fitting TRBD2. The V gene end was trimmed by 3 bases and the J gene end by 0 bases; junction bases not matched to a gene: 2. The germline gives CDR1 SNHLY, CDR2 FYNNEI. The CDR3 is 15 amino acids. The CDR3 sequence is CASSDPSGSTDTQYF. The CDR3 nucleotides read TGTGCCAGCAGTGATCCTAGCGGGAGCACAGATACGCAGTATTTT.

The chain carries TRBV6-5 and TRBJ2-3; possible D gene TRBD2, 5 bases. This CDR3 is built from 16 residues. From germline, CDR1 is MNHEY and CDR2 SVGAGI. Trimming stripped 4 bases from V and 1 base from J, with 15 bases between. CDR3 bases: TGTGCCAGCAGTTCCCCGGACTGGTTTGGCACAGATACGCAGTATTTT. Protein product: CASSSPDWFGTDTQYF.

The rearrangement links TRBV7-9 to TRBJ2-7; 10 bases align to TRBD1. The CDR3 is made up of 15 amino acids. J was trimmed by 5 bases and V by 2 bases; bases with no gene match: 6. Germline CDR1 is SEHNR and CDR2 is FQNEAQ (reference sequence). CDR3 in amino acids: CASSLRDRGDHEQYF. CDR3 nucleotides: TGTGCCAGCAGCTTAAGGGACAGGGGCGATCACGAGCAGTACTTC.

This chain joins TRBV28 and TRBJ1-3; D may be TRBD1 (5 bases). Trimming shortened V by 6 bases and J by 7 bases, and 28 bases separated the two germline ends. Germline V gives CDR1 MDHEN, CDR2 SYDVKM. The CDR3 extends over 18 amino acids. This chain's CDR3 is CASSSGTAYSLRGNTIYF. CDR3 sequence (DNA): TGTGCCAGCAGCTCCGGGACCGCGTATTCCCTTAGGGGCAACACCATATATTTT.

The gene calls are TRBV18 and TRBJ2-2, with D unclear. Germline CDR1 reads KGHSH; CDR2 reads LQKENI. V was trimmed by 1 base and J by 2 bases, leaving 2 bases between them. This CDR3 region has 13 residues. As DNA, the CDR3 is TGTGCCAGCTCACCACGCAACACCGGGGAGCTGTTTTTT. This encodes CASSPRNTGELFF.

The chain is built from TRBV5-5 and TRBJ2-1; D may match TRBD1 or TRBD2 (6 bases each). The CDR3 sequence is 16 residues long. V gave up 1 base and J gave up 7 bases, with 18 bases separating them. Germline V gives CDR1 SGHKS, CDR2 YYEKEE (reference sequence). The CDR3 sequence is CASSLYQQGGSNEQFF. The CDR3 region has the DNA TGTGCCAGCAGCTTGTATCAACAGGGAGGTTCTAATGAGCAGTTCTTC. Variable domain in full (rest from reference TRBV5-5 and TRBJ2-1): DAGVTQSPTHLIKTRGQQVTLRCSPISGHKSVSWYQQVLGQGPQFIFQYYEKEERGRGNFPDRFSARQFPNYSSELNVNALLLGDSALYLCASSLYQQGGSNEQFFGPGTRLTVL.

The gene calls are TRBV2 and TRBJ2-5, with D possibly matching TRBD2 (6 bases). The germline gives CDR1 SNHLY, CDR2 FYNNEI. This CDR3 region has 15 residues. Trimming took 4 bases from V and 4 from J, leaving 16 bases between them. This CDR3 reads CASSVGGSRRETQYF. CDR3 coding DNA: TGTGCCAGCAGTGTTGGGGGGAGCCGAAGAGAGACCCAGTACTTC.

This chain connects TRBV5-4 to TRBJ2-2; TRBD2 agrees at 10 bases. The V segment lost 5 bases and the J segment 5 bases; nucleotides outside the gene matches: 6. The germline CDR1 and CDR2 sequences are SGHNT and YYREEE (reference sequence). This CDR3 is 15 amino acids long. The CDR3 reads CASSRLAGDTGELFF. The CDR3 coding sequence is TGTGCCAGCAGTCGGCTAGCGGGAGATACCGGGGAGCTGTTTTTT.

The chain is built from TRBV29-1 and TRBJ2-1; the D is unclear. The V and J ends lost 3 bases and 6 bases respectively, with 15 bases between them. Germline V CDR1 and CDR2: SQVTM, ANQGSEA. This CDR3 comprises 14 residues. The CDR3 DNA is TGCAGCGTTGACCCGCACGGAAGTAGCAATGAGCAGTTCTTC. As protein: CSVDPHGSSNEQFF.

V usage is TRBV10-3 and J usage is TRBJ2-7, with D possibly matching TRBD2 (6 bases). Trimming pared 3 bases from V and 5 bases from J, leaving 11 bases between. Germline V gives CDR1 ENHRY, CDR2 SYGVKD. The CDR3 spans 13 residues. CDR3 nucleotides: TGTGCCATCAGTGACGGGGGAAGCCACGAGCAGTACTTC. Protein: CAISDGGSHEQYF.

This clone was seen a single time. The rearrangement links TRBV11-2 to TRBJ2-1; D is perhaps TRBD1 or TRBD2 (5 bases each). The V gene's germline CDR1 is SGHAT and CDR2 FQNNGV. Between the trimmed V and J ends, which lost 6 bases and 0 bases, there was a span of 15 bases. CDR3 length: 16 residues. The CDR3 here is CASSQSRGNSYNEQFF. The CDR3 DNA follows: TGTGCCAGCAGTCAAAGCCGGGGCAACTCCTACAATGAGCAGTTCTTC.

The chain recombines TRBV4-3 with TRBJ2-2, with 9 positions matching TRBD2. The V gene's germline CDR1 is LGHNA and CDR2 YSLEER. V trimming: 0 bases; J trimming: 6 bases; junction bases outside the gene matches: 14. This CDR3 is built from 19 residues. CDR3: CASSQEASGIWIGAGELFF. CDR3 nucleotides: TGCGCCAGCAGCCAAGAAGCTAGCGGGATATGGATTGGGGCCGGGGAGCTGTTTTTT.